A single sample gave rise to the 8 T cell receptor beta chains below, sequenced in a study of MAIT cells during Salmonella Paratyphi A infection. Time point reported: healthy control first sampling. MAIT cells were sorted by flow cytometry as Valpha7.2+ CD161+ T cells. TCRdb re-called the 5' RACE reads with MiXCR, one entry per CDR3 protein. Here the sample spans 480 or so distinct CDR3 sequences, roughly 43% being singletons. Input material: MAIT cells from PBMCs. Receptors were obtained from an adult in good health.

This clonotype has only a few counts. The rearrangement joins TRBV20-1 to TRBJ2-5, with 9 bases fitting TRBD2. Per germline, CDR1 DFQATT and CDR2 SNEGSKA (reference sequence). The CDR3 has 13 amino acids. V lost 6 bases, J lost 2 bases, and 4 bases stayed unmatched. CDR3 residues: CSARTSDQETQYF. Written as DNA, the CDR3 is TGCAGTGCGCGGACTAGCGATCAAGAGACCCAGTACTTC.

By share, this clonotype counts as large. The V call is TRBV6-2 or TRBV6-3, the J call TRBJ1-6, with D uncertain. The CDR3 loop spans 15 amino acids. V was trimmed by 5 bases and J by 7 bases, leaving 15 bases between them. CDR1 and CDR2 (germline): MNHEY, SVGEGT. The CDR3 nucleotides read TGTGCCAGCAGTCCGGCGGGGAATGAGAATTCACCCCTCCACTTT. This sequence encodes CASSPAGNENSPLHF.

Worth noting for this clonotype: Mismatch with germline at one junction end may stem from a read error. The chain couples TRBV6-4 to TRBJ2-1; D call uncertain. The germline CDR1 and CDR2 sequences are MRHNA and SNTAGT. This CDR3 spans 16 amino acids. The CDR3 spells CASSDSPGSSSNEQFF. The CDR3 coding sequence is TGTGCCAGCAGTGACTCCCCCGGGTCCTCCTCCAATGAGCAGTTCTTC.

This clonotype is labeled large. The chain joins TRBV12-3 or TRBV12-4 to TRBJ2-1; D remains ambiguous. The CDR3 sequence is 14 residues long. V was pared by 6 bases and J by 9 bases, with 18 bases between. The CDR3, as DNA: TGTGCCAGCAGCTTTTGGGGTGCCTATGCTGAGCAGTTCTTC. This translates into CASSFWGAYAEQFF.

V usage is TRBV6-2 or TRBV6-3 and J usage is TRBJ2-3; D gene ambiguous. The V and J ends lost 0 bases and 0 bases respectively, with 1 base between them. This CDR3 has 13 residues. CDR1 MNHEY and CDR2 SVGEGT come from the germline V gene. CDR3 residues: CASSYSSTDTQYF. The CDR3 bases are TGTGCCAGCAGTTACTCTAGCACAGATACGCAGTATTTT.

This chain links TRBV21-1 with TRBJ1-1; the table's D call, TRBD1, was not checked against the DNA. TRBV21-1 has pseudogene status. CDR3 size: 18 residues. The CDR3 protein is CASSIKGTPKTANTEAFF. The DNA of the CDR3 is TGTGCCAGCAGCATAAAGGGGACACCCAAAACGGCGAACACTGAAGCTTTCTTT.

The V gene is TRBV6-4, the J gene TRBJ2-3; 9 bases fit TRBD2. Per the germline V gene, CDR1 is MRHNA and CDR2 is SNTAGT. There are 15 residues in the CDR3. V was pared by 5 bases and J by 4 bases, with 7 bases of the junction left unmatched. The CDR3 reads CASSHGGGEADTQYF. In nucleotides, the CDR3 is TGTGCCAGCAGTCATGGCGGGGGGGAAGCAGATACGCAGTATTTT.

The chain joins TRBV20-1 to TRBJ1-1; maybe TRBD1 (5 bases). The CDR3 has 14 residues. Trimming shortened V by 2 bases and J by 3 bases, and 13 bases separated the two germline ends. The germline gives CDR1 DFQATT, CDR2 SNEGSKA (reference sequence). The CDR3 sequence is CSARTPSGHTEAFF. DNA of the CDR3: TGCAGTGCTAGAACCCCCTCGGGACACACTGAAGCTTTCTTT.